This TCR beta chain came from a study of T cell changes during pregnancy in multiple sclerosis. The CDR3 runs to 18 residues. Germline CDR1 SGDLS, CDR2 YYNGEE. TCRdb's copy holds only in-frame clones and misses some; the assay was immunoSEQ multiplex PCR. The repertoire has 80,000 or so clones, 90% to 95% of them found once; the top ten carry approximately 1.5%. This clone was detected only once. A junction end diverges from the germline sequence, so it may reflect a read error. The source is a female donor with multiple sclerosis, enrolled in a pregnancy study. The sequenced sample was peripheral blood, obtained before pregnancy. This chain joins TRBV9 and TRBJ1-2; 7 bases agree with TRBD1. CDR3: CASSPKRRLTGPNYGYTF. CDR3 in DNA: TGTGCCAGCAGCCCCAAGCGTAGGTTGACAGGGCCTAATTATGGCTACACCTTC.